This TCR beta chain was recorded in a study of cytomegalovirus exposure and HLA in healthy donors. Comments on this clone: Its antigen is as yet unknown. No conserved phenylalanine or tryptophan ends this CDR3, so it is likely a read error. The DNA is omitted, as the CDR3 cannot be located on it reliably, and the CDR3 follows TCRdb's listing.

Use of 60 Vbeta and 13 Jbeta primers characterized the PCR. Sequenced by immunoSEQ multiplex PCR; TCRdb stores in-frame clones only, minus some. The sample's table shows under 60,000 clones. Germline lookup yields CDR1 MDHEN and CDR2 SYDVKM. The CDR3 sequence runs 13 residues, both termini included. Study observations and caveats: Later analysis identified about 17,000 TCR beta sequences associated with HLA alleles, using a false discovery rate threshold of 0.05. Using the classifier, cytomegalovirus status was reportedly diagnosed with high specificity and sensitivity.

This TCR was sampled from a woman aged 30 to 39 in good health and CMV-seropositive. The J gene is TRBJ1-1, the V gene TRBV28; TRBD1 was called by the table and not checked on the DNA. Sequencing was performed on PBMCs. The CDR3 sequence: CASSTTQGRANWA.